The clone carrying this TCR beta chain was recorded at least ten times. Building of the TCR beta libraries involved iRepertoire HTBI primers and Arm-PCR of CDR3 regions. TCRdb redid the calling of the multiplex PCR reads with MiXCR, one entry per CDR3 protein. The data hold about 360,000 distinct CDR3 sequences, with 15% to 20% observed a single time. The length of the CDR3 is 13 residues. The germline CDR1 and CDR2 sequences are SGHTA and FQGTGA. Trimming removed 3 bases at V and 7 bases at J, with 12 bases between. The data were taken from a study of regulatory T cells in long-lasting Graves disease. Documented time point: newly diagnosed GD, antithyroid drugs for less than 3 months. Isolated PBMC RNA provided the starting material for the TCR library. This sample also appeared in a second study, on T cells in Graves' hyperthyroidism and ophthalmopathy.

V gene TRBV7-3 combines with J gene TRBJ1-1; D possibly corresponds to TRBD1 (5 bases). The sample in question was peripheral blood mononuclear cells (PBMCs), obtained at new diagnosis, from a patient treated with antithyroid drugs. The receptor was derived from a young woman with Graves disease. CDR3 bases: TGTGCCAGCAGCTTCGACAGAGCACGTGAAGCTTTCTTT. The encoded protein is CASSFDRAREAFF.